This T cell receptor beta chain is drawn from a study of regulatory T cells in long-lasting Graves disease. This clonotype has a count of ten or more. Relying on iRepertoire HTBI primers and Arm-PCR of CDR3 regions, the team built TCR beta libraries. MiXCR, run by TCRdb on the multiplex PCR reads, gives a single entry per CDR3 protein. This sample carries around 400,000 distinct CDR3 sequences, about 15% of them seen once, and the ten largest clones take over 7%. As to time point: newly diagnosed GD, antithyroid drugs for less than 3 months. PBMCs were the source of the RNA used for TCR sequencing. Germline CDR1 is MDHEN and CDR2 is SYDVKM. The CDR3 is made up of 18 amino acids. V was clipped by 6 bases and J by 3 bases; unmatched bases: 17. In addition, the sample was reused for a study of T cells in Graves' hyperthyroidism and ophthalmopathy.

The clonotype originates from a woman aged 40 to 50 with Graves disease. The specimen was peripheral blood mononuclear cells (PBMCs), collected at new diagnosis, from a patient treated with antithyroid drugs. The chain is built from TRBV28 and TRBJ2-7, with 10 bases matching TRBD2. Written as DNA, the CDR3 is TGTGCCAGCAGGCCCTTAGGACTAGCGGAGCAACCGGACTACGAGCAGTACTTC. This codes for CASRPLGLAEQPDYEQYF.